This TCR beta chain was captured in a study of blood T cell repertoires in COVID-19. Study context: PBMCs, B-cell-depleted T cells, or T cells provided the cDNA or gDNA that made up the material.

Original data processing: Quantification of nucleated cells was approximated via reference gene primer amplification. Profiling relied on immunoSEQ multiplex PCR, and the TCRdb table lists in-frame clones only, not all of them. The V and J calls and clone size were taken over from that table, and D and trimming were inferred from the DNA. The sample has 200,000 or so clones; approximately 79% are singletons. Germline V gene data show CDR1 as MNHNY and CDR2 as SVGAGI (reference sequence). Trimming stripped 0 bases from V and 5 bases from J, with 11 bases between. The CDR3 has 15 residues. This TCR was sampled from a man in his sixties with active or convalescent COVID-19. The rearrangement joins TRBV6-6 to TRBJ1-5, with D unclear. Sequencing was done on a sample of peripheral blood. DNA of the CDR3: TGTGCCAGCAGTTACTCGATAGCCGGGGATCAGCCCCAGCATTTT. It codes for CASSYSIAGDQPQHF.